The 28 T cell receptor beta chains below all came from one sample that was sequenced in a study of identical twins. TCRdb processed the 5' RACE reads anew with MiXCR; each CDR3 protein has one entry. The table shows 600,000 to 700,000 distinct CDR3 sequences, with around 20% occurring only once. These data were also reused for a study on T cells expressing NK-cell markers.

Input material: PBMCs. Every receptor here comes from a woman younger than 35 in good health.

This clonotype turned up a few times. The V and J genes are TRBV4-3 and TRBJ2-7; 11 bases map to TRBD2. CDR3 size: 15 residues. CDR1 and CDR2 (germline): LGHNA, YSLEER. Trimming cost V 0 bases and J 7 bases; bases outside gene matches: 5. CDR3 loop: CASSQDIAGGREQYF. CDR3 DNA sequence: TGCGCCAGCAGCCAAGATATAGCGGGAGGGAGAGAGCAGTACTTC.

The chain couples TRBV20-1 to TRBJ1-1; D is uncertain. Germline V gives CDR1 DFQATT, CDR2 SNEGSKA (reference sequence). This CDR3 is 11 amino acids long. V lost 5 bases to trimming and J lost 6 bases, with 10 bases between them. The CDR3 bases are TGCAGTGCTCAAGGTGGGGCTGAAGCTTTCTTT. The encoded protein is CSAQGGAEAFF.

This chain connects TRBV20-1 to TRBJ2-1; D is possibly TRBD2 (7 bases). CDR3 length equals 13 residues. The germline gives CDR1 DFQATT, CDR2 SNEGSKA (reference sequence). V dropped 7 bases and J dropped 7 bases, with 17 bases sitting between them. In DNA form, the CDR3 reads TGCAGTGGCTTGGTGGGGGGGCAGAATGAGCAGTTCTTC. It specifies CSGLVGGQNEQFF.

J is TRBJ2-7 and V is TRBV10-3; D uncertain. Trimming stripped 0 bases from V and 5 bases from J, with 8 bases between. The CDR3 totals 13 residues. The germline V gene has CDR1 ENHRY and CDR2 SYGVKD. CDR3 sequence reads: CAISESRLHEQYF. CDR3 bases: TGTGCCATCAGTGAGTCGAGGCTGCACGAGCAGTACTTC.

This clonotype was observed a handful of times. This sequence joins TRBV27 and TRBJ1-2; D perhaps matches TRBD1 (5 bases). The V end was cut by 5 bases, the J end by 4 bases, with 20 bases between. CDR3 length equals 16 residues. Germline CDR1 is MNHEY and CDR2 is SMNVEV (reference sequence). CDR3 bases: TGTGCCAGCAGTGACAAGCTAAGACAGCATAGCTATGGCTACACCTTC. Its translation: CASSDKLRQHSYGYTF.

V gene TRBV20-1 combines with J gene TRBJ2-2; possible D gene TRBD2, 6 bases. Trimming took 1 base from V and 1 from J, leaving 7 bases between them. The CDR3 loop spans 14 amino acids. Per the germline V gene, CDR1 is DFQATT and CDR2 is SNEGSKA (reference sequence). The CDR3: CSARGLGNTGELFF. Written as DNA, the CDR3 is TGCAGTGCTAGAGGACTAGGGAACACCGGGGAGCTGTTTTTT.

This clonotype showed up just a few times. The chain couples TRBV25-1 to TRBJ2-7; 8 nucleotides match TRBD2. This CDR3 has 21 amino acids. Germline V lookup: CDR1 MGHDK, CDR2 SYGVNS. The ends lost 0 bases at V and 0 bases at J; junction bases unmatched: 19. For the CDR3, the DNA is TGTGCCAGCAGTGAATACCCCAAAAGGGGCACTAGCGGCAGGAGCTCCTACGAGCAGTACTTC. Amino acid sequence: CASSEYPKRGTSGRSSYEQYF.

This clonotype was seen at least ten times. This chain links TRBV20-1 with TRBJ2-1; 7 nucleotides line up with TRBD2. With V trimmed by 6 bases and J by 1 base, 18 bases remained unmatched. Germline lookup yields CDR1 DFQATT and CDR2 SNEGSKA (reference sequence). This CDR3 has 18 amino acids. CDR3 nucleotide sequence: TGCAGTGCCCTCCGGCGAGCGGGAAATCATAGGTCCTACAATGAGCAGTTCTTC. Translating gives CSALRRAGNHRSYNEQFF.

The V call is TRBV7-2, the J call TRBJ2-1, with 12 bases matching TRBD2. CDR1 and CDR2 from the germline V gene are SGHTA and FQGNSA. The J segment lost 3 bases and the V segment lost 0 bases, leaving 6 bases of the junction unmatched. This CDR3 spans 18 amino acids. DNA for the CDR3: TGTGCCAGCAGCTTAGCCAGACTAGCGGGAGCTGTCTACAATGAGCAGTTCTTC. Its protein is CASSLARLAGAVYNEQFF.

This clonotype occurred many times. This chain connects TRBV4-2 to TRBJ2-7; no clear D. This CDR3 spans 12 amino acids. V was shortened by 8 bases and J by 3 bases, with 11 bases between the two germline ends. Germline CDR1 is LGHNA and CDR2 is YNFKEQ. The CDR3 spells CASGSFNYEQYF. The CDR3, as DNA: TGTGCCAGCGGGTCGTTTAACTACGAGCAGTACTTC.

J is TRBJ2-6 and V is TRBV11-2, with D perhaps given as TRBD1 or TRBD2 (7 bases each). The CDR3 has 18 amino acids. Trimming shortened V by 2 bases and J by 4 bases, and 18 bases separated the two germline ends. Germline V gives CDR1 SGHAT, CDR2 FQNNGV. CDR3 loop: CASSLWGGGREGANVLTF. The CDR3 bases are TGTGCCAGCAGCTTATGGGGAGGGGGCCGAGAAGGGGCCAACGTCCTGACTTTC.

CDR3: CASSSSAGALTYEQYF. The DNA of the CDR3 is TGTGCCAGCAGCTCGTCCGCGGGGGCCCTTACCTACGAGCAGTACTTC. V gene TRBV7-9 combines with J gene TRBJ2-7, with D perhaps TRBD2 (7 bases). The V end lost 4 bases, the J end lost 2 bases, and 18 bases lay between the germline ends. CDR1 is SEHNR, CDR2 FQNEAQ, per germline (reference sequence). CDR3 size: 16 residues.

The genes are TRBV3-1 and TRBJ2-3; D is uncertain. Germline CDR1 is LGHDT and CDR2 is YNNKEL (reference sequence). The V gene lost 5 bases and the J gene lost 0 bases, with 24 bases spanning the gap. The CDR3 length is 19 residues. Written as DNA, the CDR3 is TGTGCCAGCAGCGCCCGGTGGCAGTCCGCCCCACCTAGCACAGATACGCAGTATTTT. Amino acid sequence: CASSARWQSAPPSTDTQYF.

The chain carries TRBV29-1 and TRBJ2-3; D is possibly TRBD2 (5 bases). The CDR3 is 13 amino acids. Trimming took 3 bases from V and 5 from J, leaving 12 bases between them. Germline V gene data show CDR1 as SQVTM and CDR2 as ANQGSEA. The CDR3 DNA follows: TGCAGCGTTGACCTCGACGGGGTAGATACGCAGTATTTT. It translates to CSVDLDGVDTQYF.

This clonotype appeared a few times. The gene calls are TRBV20-1 and TRBJ2-3; D uncertain. The V gene lost 8 bases and the J gene lost 4 bases, with 13 bases spanning the gap. Germline values: CDR1 DFQATT, CDR2 SNEGSKA (reference sequence). This CDR3 comprises 12 residues. The CDR3 DNA sequence: TGCAGTACCCGGCGGCCTGCAGATACGCAGTATTTT. Translated, it gives CSTRRPADTQYF.

This clonotype has just a few counts. This chain joins TRBV7-9 and TRBJ2-7, with 11 bases aligning to TRBD1. The CDR3 is 16 amino acids. Germline assignment: CDR1 SEHNR and CDR2 FQNEAQ (reference sequence). V lost 4 bases, J lost 3 bases, and 8 bases stayed unmatched. The CDR3 loop reads CASSSPTGQGVYEQYF. DNA of the CDR3: TGTGCCAGCAGCTCACCTACGGGACAGGGGGTCTACGAGCAGTACTTC.

The CDR3 here is CAPGRGFPYEQYF. The CDR3 nucleotides read TGTGCCCCCGGACGGGGGTTCCCGTACGAGCAGTACTTC. This chain links TRBV24-1 with TRBJ2-7, with a tentative D call TRBD2 (6 bases). This CDR3 spans 13 amino acids. Trimming removed 12 bases at V and 4 bases at J, with 18 bases between. The germline V gene encodes CDR1 KGHDR and CDR2 SFDVKD.

In the case of this clonotype: The junction does not match germline at one end; this may be a read error. V is TRBV5-6 and J is TRBJ2-5; D perhaps matches TRBD2 (6 bases). The germline gives CDR1 SGHDT, CDR2 YYEEEE. CDR3 size: 15 residues. The CDR3 nucleotides are TGTACCAGCAGCTTGGGCCTAGCGTACCAAGAGACCCAGTACTTC. Translated, it gives CTSSLGLAYQETQYF. Using reference TRBV5-6 and TRBJ2-5 for the parts outside the CDR3, the full variable domain is DAGVTQSPTHLIKTRGQQVTLRCSPKSGHDTVSWYQQALGQGPQFIFQYYEEEERQRGNFPDRFSGHQFPNYSSELNVNALLLGDSALYLCTSSLGLAYQETQYFGPGTRLLVL.

This chain joins TRBV6-1 and TRBJ2-2; 8 positions agree with TRBD1. V gave up 8 bases and J gave up 0 bases; unmatched junction bases: 8. The CDR3 length is 16 residues. CDR1 and CDR2 from the germline V gene are MNHNS and SASEGT. The CDR3 is CASRRGTGSNTGELFF. CDR3 nucleotides: TGTGCCAGCCGGAGGGGGACAGGTTCGAACACCGGGGAGCTGTTTTTT.

V usage is TRBV21-1 and J usage is TRBJ2-2; TRBD1 is the table's D call and was not checked against the DNA. TRBV21-1 is termed a pseudogene. This CDR3 has 14 amino acids. CDR3 sequence reads: CASSQGRKTGELFF. CDR3 sequence (DNA): TGTGCCAGCTCGCAGGGGCGAAAAACCGGGGAGCTGTTTTTT.

This clonotype was detected many times. The chain couples TRBV11-2 to TRBJ2-5; 9 bases line up with TRBD1. The CDR3 length is 14 residues. V shed 6 bases and J 2 bases; nucleotides not matched to a gene: 4. The germline V gene encodes CDR1 SGHAT and CDR2 FQNNGV. CDR3 in amino acids: CASRTTGGQETQYF. Here the CDR3 DNA reads TGTGCCAGCAGAACGACAGGGGGTCAAGAGACCCAGTACTTC.

This chain joins TRBV7-2 and TRBJ2-3; D is undetermined. Germline-derived CDR1 and CDR2 are SGHTA and FQGNSA. The V gene lost 5 bases and the J gene lost 2 bases, with 8 bases spanning the gap. This CDR3 has 13 residues. CDR3 protein: CASSATPTDTQYF. CDR3 in DNA: TGTGCCAGCAGCGCTACCCCCACAGATACGCAGTATTTT.

The sample holds a few counts of this clonotype. This chain connects TRBV29-1 to TRBJ1-4, with D unclear. The length of the CDR3 is 11 residues. Looked up from germline, CDR1 is SQVTM and CDR2 is ANQGSEA. V gave up 5 bases and J gave up 5 bases, with 6 bases separating them. CDR3 protein: CSVTRNEKLFF. CDR3 sequence (DNA): TGCAGCGTTACCCGGAATGAAAAACTGTTTTTT. The full variable domain, in which reference TRBV29-1 and TRBJ1-4 provide the parts outside the CDR3, is SAVISQKPSRDICQRGTSLTIQCQVDSQVTMMFWYRQQPGQSLTLIATANQGSEATYESGFVIDKFPISRPNLTFSTLTVSNMSPEDSSIYLCSVTRNEKLFFGSGTQLSVL.

This clonotype was counted a few times. This sequence joins TRBV7-2 and TRBJ2-1; D uncertain. Trimming cost V 7 bases and J 8 bases, with 15 bases left between them. This CDR3 is built from 13 residues. The germline gives CDR1 SGHTA, CDR2 FQGNSA. CDR3 nucleotide sequence: TGTGCCAGCACCAATCAAGGGTTGGATGAGCAGTTCTTC. Translating it yields CASTNQGLDEQFF.

This clonotype was seen a handful of times. The rearrangement uses TRBV7-9 and TRBJ2-7; either TRBD1 or TRBD2 may fit D (5 bases each). There are 16 residues in the CDR3. The V end was cut by 2 bases, the J end by 7 bases, with 21 bases between. Germline CDR1 and CDR2: SEHNR and FQNEAQ (reference sequence). This CDR3 is CASSLMGERGLFEQYF. DNA for the CDR3: TGTGCCAGCAGCTTAATGGGGGAACGGGGCCTATTTGAGCAGTACTTC. Looking up the rest from reference TRBV7-9 and TRBJ2-7 gives the full variable domain: DTGVSQNPRHKITKRGQNVTFRCDPISEHNRLYWYRQTLGQGPEFLTYFQNEAQLEKSRLLSDRFSAERPKGSFSTLEIQRTEQGDSAMYLCASSLMGERGLFEQYFGPGTRLTVT.

This clonotype has more than one count but fewer than ten. The chain has TRBV7-9 and TRBJ2-3; D uncertain. Trimming stripped 2 bases from V and 0 bases from J, with 15 bases between. Germline V gives CDR1 SEHNR, CDR2 FQNEAQ (reference sequence). The length of the CDR3 is 17 residues. The CDR3 coding sequence is TGTGCCAGCAGCTTAAGGGCCTTCTCTTCTAGCACAGATACGCAGTATTTT. It translates to CASSLRAFSSSTDTQYF.

Turning to this clonotype: Compared with germline, one end of the junction differs, possibly owing to a read error. The chain is built from TRBV6-5 and TRBJ2-6; a possible D gene is TRBD2 (6 bases). The CDR3 has 17 amino acids. Germline CDR1 MNHEY, CDR2 SVGAGI. CDR3 DNA sequence: TGTGCCAGCAGTTACTGGACGGGACTCTCTTGGGCCAACGTCCTGACTTTC. Amino acid sequence: CASSYWTGLSWANVLTF.

The chain is built from TRBV9 and TRBJ2-5, with TRBD1 matching 8 bases. Germline V CDR1 and CDR2: SGDLS, YYNGEE. The J segment lost 4 bases and the V segment lost 3 bases, leaving 8 bases of the junction unmatched. The CDR3 loop spans 15 amino acids. In nucleotides, the CDR3 is TGTGCCAGCAGCGCGCGACAGGGGTTGGCAGAGACCCAGTACTTC. Its protein is CASSARQGLAETQYF. Looking up the rest from reference TRBV9 and TRBJ2-5 gives the full variable domain: DSGVTQTPKHLITATGQRVTLRCSPRSGDLSVYWYQQSLDQGLQFLIQYYNGEERAKGNILERFSAQQFPDLHSELNLSSLELGDSALYFCASSARQGLAETQYFGPGTRLLVL.